The present T cell receptor beta chain was sequenced within a study of blood T cell repertoires in COVID-19. Study-level information: Samples representing acute and convalescent COVID-19 were sourced from the United States, Italy and Spain. The cDNA or gDNA used as material had been derived from T cells, B-cell-depleted T cells, or PBMCs.

V lost 4 bases and J lost 4, with 17 bases in between. The CDR3 loop spans 15 amino acids. Germline values: CDR1 SEHNR, CDR2 FQNEAQ (reference sequence). In the study's own analysis: Amplified reference gene primers provided the basis for estimating nucleated cell counts. Assay: immunoSEQ multiplex PCR; the TCRdb copy retains only in-frame clones and omits some. V and J calls and clone size are given by that table; D and trimming were obtained from the DNA. The table records 300,000 to 450,000 clones, around 90% of them present only once. The rearrangement uses TRBV7-9 and TRBJ2-7, with D perhaps matching TRBD1 (8 bases). The sample taken for sequencing was peripheral blood. The clonotype comes from a human donor in a cohort sampled during active COVID-19. CDR3: CASSSPTGGGYEQYF. The CDR3 DNA sequence: TGTGCCAGCAGCTCTCCCACAGGGGGAGGGTACGAGCAGTACTTC.